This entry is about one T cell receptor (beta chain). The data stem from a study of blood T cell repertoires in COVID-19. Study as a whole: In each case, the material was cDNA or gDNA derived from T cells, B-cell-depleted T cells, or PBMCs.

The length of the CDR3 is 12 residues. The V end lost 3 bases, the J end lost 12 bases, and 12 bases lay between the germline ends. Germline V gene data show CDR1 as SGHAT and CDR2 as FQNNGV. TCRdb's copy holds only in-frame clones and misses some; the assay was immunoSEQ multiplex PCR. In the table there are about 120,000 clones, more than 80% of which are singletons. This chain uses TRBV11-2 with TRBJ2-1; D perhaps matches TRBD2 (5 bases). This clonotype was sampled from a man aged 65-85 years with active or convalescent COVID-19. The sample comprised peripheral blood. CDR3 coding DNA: TGTGCCAGCAGCTTCGCGGGCAATCGGCAGTTCTTC. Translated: CASSFAGNRQFF.